This section outlines one T cell receptor beta chain sequence together with its context. In terms of age and location, participants ranged from roughly 18 to 90 years and lived in 24 US areas. Original processing methods: Estimation of nucleated cell counts relied on the amplification of reference gene primers. Produced via immunoSEQ multiplex PCR; TCRdb's table is partial and in-frame only. V, J and clone size reflect that table, while D and trimming were determined from the DNA. The sample includes hundreds of thousands of clones, 80% to 90% of them seen just once. V was clipped by 2 bases and J by 4 bases; unmatched bases: 7. The CDR3 runs to 16 residues. CDR1 and CDR2 (germline): KGHDR, SFDVKD. This specimen comes from a study of blood T cell repertoires in COVID-19.

Material: PBMCs or T cells enriched from blood (not recorded which). The chain links TRBV24-1 to TRBJ1-5; TRBD1 agrees at 7 bases. The receptor's source is a man aged 40-49 years in a cohort exposed to, infected with or recovered from COVID-19 (not recorded which). The CDR3 here is CATSDSGGTVNQPQHF. DNA of the CDR3: TGTGCCACCAGTGATTCAGGAGGGACAGTGAATCAGCCCCAGCATTTT.